One and the same sample provided the 26 T cell receptor beta chains below, sequenced in a study of T cells expressing NK-cell markers. TCRdb re-called the 5' RACE reads, yielding one record per CDR3 amino acid sequence without DNA. Here the sample table reports about 300,000 distinct CDR3 sequences. The sample taken for sequencing was blood T cells: a sorted CD56 or NKG2C T cell subset, CD4+ or CD8+ T cells, or bulk PBMC T cells (not recorded which). The source is a woman aged 18-70 years in good health.

The chain carries TRBV3-1 and TRBJ2-7. The CDR3 loop spans 14 amino acids. Per germline, CDR1 LGHDT and CDR2 YNNKEL (reference sequence). This CDR3 is CASSQVPGDYEQYF.

The rearrangement joins TRBV20-1 to TRBJ1-5. The V gene's germline CDR1 is DFQATT and CDR2 SNEGSKA (reference sequence). There are 12 residues in the CDR3. CDR3 residues: CSARGGNQPQHF.

The chain employs TRBV10-3 and TRBJ2-7; TCRdb designates TRBD1, a call that cannot be tested without DNA. Per germline, CDR1 ENHRY and CDR2 SYGVKD. This CDR3 comprises 14 residues. This CDR3 reads CAISGRQGADEQYF.

V is TRBV18 and J is TRBJ2-1. The V gene's germline CDR1 is KGHSH and CDR2 LQKENI. CDR3 size: 17 residues. The CDR3 is CASSPFGTPGAYNEQFF.

The chain recombines TRBV19 with TRBJ2-2. Per germline, CDR1 LNHDA and CDR2 SQIVND (reference sequence). CDR3 size: 11 residues. Here the CDR3 reads CASSSRGWLFF.

The V call is TRBV7-2, the J call TRBJ2-1; the D gene TCRdb calls, TRBD1, cannot be checked with no DNA. Germline loops: CDR1 SGHTA, CDR2 FQGNSA. The CDR3 is 14 amino acids. CDR3 residues: CASSLGGAPYEQFF. Based on the CDR3 plus reference TRBV7-2 and TRBJ2-1, the full variable domain is GAGVSQSPSNKVTEKGKDVELRCDPISGHTALYWYRQSLGQGLEFLIYFQGNSAPDKSGLPSDRFSAERTGGSVSTLTIQRTQQEDSAVYLCASSLGGAPYEQFFGPGTRLTVL.

The chain couples TRBV7-9 to TRBJ2-5; TCRdb indicates TRBD2, and absent DNA this call remains unverified. In germline, CDR1 is SEHNR, CDR2 FQNEAQ (reference sequence). This CDR3 region has 16 residues. CDR3 sequence reads: CASSLFGGSDVETQYF.

V gene TRBV5-1 combines with J gene TRBJ1-2; without DNA, the TCRdb call of TRBD1 cannot be checked. The CDR3 extends over 13 amino acids. CDR1 is SGHRS, CDR2 YFSETQ, per germline. CDR3 sequence reads: CASSLFGAEGYTF.

The chain combines TRBV7-2 with TRBJ1-6; as DNA is missing, the TRBD1 call by TCRdb cannot be tested. CDR3 length: 15 residues. CDR1 is SGHTA, CDR2 FQGNSA, per germline. CDR3: CASSPWTGENSPLHF. The full variable domain, its missing parts supplied by reference TRBV7-2 and TRBJ1-6, is GAGVSQSPSNKVTEKGKDVELRCDPISGHTALYWYRQSLGQGLEFLIYFQGNSAPDKSGLPSDRFSAERTGGSVSTLTIQRTQQEDSAVYLCASSPWTGENSPLHFGNGTRLTVT.

The rearrangement joins TRBV4-3 to TRBJ1-3. CDR1 and CDR2 from the germline V gene are LGHNA and YSLEER. The CDR3 has 17 amino acids. The CDR3 sequence: CASSHGIQRNSGNTIYF.

The chain combines TRBV18 with TRBJ1-2; as DNA is missing, the TRBD1 call by TCRdb cannot be tested. The CDR3 is 12 amino acids. The germline gives CDR1 KGHSH, CDR2 LQKENI. The CDR3 spells CASSREGFGYTF.

The CDR3 here is CASSSERYEQYF. V gene TRBV5-6 combines with J gene TRBJ2-7. Germline V gene lookup returns CDR1 SGHDT and CDR2 YYEEEE. This CDR3 is 12 amino acids long.

The chain is built from TRBV30 and TRBJ1-2; TCRdb indicates TRBD1, and absent DNA this call remains unverified. CDR3 length: 12 amino acids. The V gene's germline CDR1 is GTSNPN and CDR2 SVGIG (reference sequence). CDR3 sequence reads: CAWSPPRGGYTF.

This chain links TRBV3-1 with TRBJ1-2; TCRdb's D gene call, TRBD1, goes unchecked for lack of DNA. Per germline, CDR1 LGHDT and CDR2 YNNKEL (reference sequence). CDR3 size: 14 residues. CDR3 protein: CASSLGQLLGGYTF.

The rearrangement joins TRBV5-1 to TRBJ2-5; with no DNA, the TCRdb D assignment of TRBD1 cannot be verified. Germline-derived CDR1 and CDR2 are SGHRS and YFSETQ. The CDR3 extends over 16 amino acids. CDR3 protein: CASSQNDRVIGETQYF. The complete variable domain, with remaining parts taken from reference TRBV5-1 and TRBJ2-5, reads KAGVTQTPRYLIKTRGQQVTLSCSPISGHRSVSWYQQTPGQGLQFLFEYFSETQRNKGNFPGRFSGRQFSNSRSEMNVSTLELGDSALYLCASSQNDRVIGETQYFGPGTRLLVL.

The chain employs TRBV7-2 and TRBJ2-7; TCRdb's assignment of TRBD2 cannot be checked, as there is no DNA. The CDR3 loop spans 14 amino acids. Germline assignment: CDR1 SGHTA and CDR2 FQGNSA. The CDR3 protein is CASSVGPSPYEQYF.

The V gene is TRBV7-2, the J gene TRBJ1-2. Germline-derived CDR1 and CDR2 are SGHTA and FQGNSA. This CDR3 spans 13 amino acids. The CDR3 is CASSLMVADGYTF. Full variable domain (missing parts from reference TRBV7-2 and TRBJ1-2): GAGVSQSPSNKVTEKGKDVELRCDPISGHTALYWYRQSLGQGLEFLIYFQGNSAPDKSGLPSDRFSAERTGGSVSTLTIQRTQQEDSAVYLCASSLMVADGYTFGSGTRLTVV.

The genes are TRBV20-1 and TRBJ1-5; TCRdb picks TRBD1, but there is no DNA to check that call. Germline CDR1 DFQATT, CDR2 SNEGSKA (reference sequence). The CDR3 extends over 14 amino acids. CDR3 loop: CSAREGTGVQPQHF.

V and J are TRBV20-1 and TRBJ1-1; as DNA is missing, the TRBD1 call by TCRdb cannot be tested. Germline V gene lookup returns CDR1 DFQATT and CDR2 SNEGSKA (reference sequence). The CDR3 length is 13 residues. CDR3 sequence: CSANLGRNTEAFF.

V gene TRBV19 combines with J gene TRBJ1-4; TCRdb lists TRBD1, though no DNA is available to test this call. This CDR3 has 14 amino acids. Germline V gene lookup returns CDR1 LNHDA and CDR2 SQIVND (reference sequence). CDR3 residues: CASRTGWTNEKLFF.

This rearrangement joins TRBV4-1 to TRBJ2-3; the TCRdb D gene call, TRBD1, has no DNA to confirm it. CDR1 is MGHRA, CDR2 YSYEKL, per germline. This CDR3 region has 16 residues. CDR3: CASRPGPTSSTDTQYF.

This chain links TRBV18 with TRBJ2-3; there is no DNA to check the TCRdb D call of TRBD1. The CDR3 is 17 residues long. CDR1 and CDR2 from the germline V gene are KGHSH and LQKENI. The CDR3 protein is CASSPETGGLLVDTQYF.

The rearrangement links TRBV5-6 to TRBJ1-1. This CDR3 region has 13 residues. Per the germline V gene, CDR1 is SGHDT and CDR2 is YYEEEE. The CDR3 sequence: CASSFWWNTEAFF.

The CDR3 loop reads CSAPWGRGGIRYF. This chain connects TRBV20-1 to TRBJ2-4; the D call from TCRdb, TRBD1, cannot be confirmed without DNA. The CDR3 totals 13 residues. Germline lookup yields CDR1 DFQATT and CDR2 SNEGSKA (reference sequence).

The chain is built from TRBV18 and TRBJ1-2; absent DNA, TCRdb's TRBD1 call cannot be checked. Germline lookup yields CDR1 KGHSH and CDR2 LQKENI. CDR3 length: 14 amino acids. CDR3 sequence reads: CASSQGTEMYGYTF. Using reference TRBV18 and TRBJ1-2 for the parts outside the CDR3, the full variable domain is NAGVMQNPRHLVRRRGQEARLRCSPMKGHSHVYWYRQLPEEGLKFMVYLQKENIIDESGMPKERFSAEFPKEGPSILRIQQVVRGDSAAYFCASSQGTEMYGYTFGSGTRLTVV.

The genes are TRBV20-1 and TRBJ2-7. Per the germline V gene, CDR1 is DFQATT and CDR2 is SNEGSKA (reference sequence). This CDR3 is 15 amino acids long. CDR3 region: CSAGVSNWVIHEQYF.